The 13 T cell receptor beta chains below come from one sample, sequenced in a study of T cells in Graves' hyperthyroidism and ophthalmopathy. RNA transcripts provided the source from which TCR beta CDR3 regions were amplified. RT-PCR in the first round (using the HTBI primer set) targeted the TCR CDR3. TCRdb re-derived calls from the multiplex PCR reads in MiXCR, one entry per CDR3 protein. The table records hundreds of thousands of distinct CDR3 sequences, around 39% of them present only once. What was sequenced was blood. These receptors were obtained from a man between 18 and 29 years old with Graves' hyperthyroidism.

At least ten counts were recorded for this clonotype. The chain employs TRBV25-1 and TRBJ2-5, with 8 bases lining up with TRBD2. Per the germline V gene, CDR1 is MGHDK and CDR2 is SYGVNS. CDR3 length: 13 residues. Trimming took 6 bases from V and 5 from J; bases not matched to a gene: 5. This CDR3 is CASSKREGETQYF. CDR3 bases: TGTGCCAGCAGCAAACGGGAGGGGGAGACCCAGTACTTC.

This clonotype was seen many times. The chain carries TRBV5-1 and TRBJ1-1; D is undetermined. Germline V gene sequence: CDR1 SGHRS, CDR2 YFSETQ. Trimming left V 0 bases short and J 1 base short, with 7 bases between. The length of the CDR3 is 14 residues. The CDR3 DNA reads as TGCGCCAGCAGCTTGGACACGACGAACACTGAAGCTTTCTTT. Its protein is CASSLDTTNTEAFF.

The rearrangement joins TRBV25-1 to TRBJ2-7, with TRBD1 matching over 10 bases. The CDR3 extends over 15 amino acids. The germline CDR1 and CDR2 sequences are MGHDK and SYGVNS. After removal of 6 bases from V and 1 base from J, the junction contained 6 bases not matched to a gene. The CDR3: CASSQDRGPSYEQYF. The CDR3 coding sequence is TGTGCCAGCAGCCAAGACAGGGGGCCTTCCTACGAGCAGTACTTC.

This chain joins TRBV20-1 and TRBJ1-2; no clear D gene. The germline CDR1 and CDR2 sequences are DFQATT and SNEGSKA (reference sequence). V shed 1 base and J shed 4 bases, with 10 bases lying between them. CDR3 length equals 13 residues. CDR3 coding DNA: TGCAGTGCTAGAGGAGGTCTGGGCTATGGCTACACCTTC. It yields the protein CSARGGLGYGYTF.

As regards this clonotype: Being one base from a much bigger clone, this may be a read error. The V gene is TRBV7-9, the J gene TRBJ1-2; 9 nucleotides align to TRBD1. The CDR3 totals 14 residues. V was pared by 11 bases and J by 1 base, with 8 bases of the junction left unmatched. From germline, CDR1 is SEHNR and CDR2 FQNEAQ (reference sequence). As DNA, the CDR3 is TGTGCCGCCGCCGGGGGACAGGGTAACTATGGCTACACCTTC. Encoded protein: CAAAGGQGNYGYTF.

This clonotype was found many times. The chain couples TRBV9 to TRBJ1-6; TRBD1 might be the D (6 bases). V gave up 3 bases and J gave up 6 bases, with 10 bases separating them. From germline, CDR1 is SGDLS and CDR2 YYNGEE. The CDR3 contains 14 residues. CDR3 coding DNA: TGTGCCAGCAGCGCCGACAGGTTTAATTCACCCCTCCACTTT. It codes for CASSADRFNSPLHF.

The V and J genes are TRBV7-9 and TRBJ1-4, with D maybe TRBD1 (6 bases). CDR1 SEHNR and CDR2 FQNEAQ come from the germline V gene (reference sequence). The V gene lost 6 bases and the J gene lost 0 bases, with 14 bases spanning the gap. The CDR3 sequence is 16 residues long. Here the CDR3 DNA reads TGTGCCAGCAGGACCCCGGGGGCTGCAACTAATGAAAAACTGTTTTTT. Amino acid sequence: CASRTPGAATNEKLFF.

The rearrangement links TRBV10-1 to TRBJ2-1; perhaps TRBD1 as D (5 bases). CDR3 size: 11 residues. V lost 2 bases and J 10 bases, leaving 6 bases between the germline ends. Germline CDR1 and CDR2: WNHNN and SYGVQD (reference sequence). The CDR3: CASSEKGEQFF. Written as DNA, the CDR3 is TGCGCCAGCAGTGAGAAGGGGGAGCAGTTCTTC.

The chain combines TRBV25-1 with TRBJ1-2; D call uncertain. V was shortened by 0 bases and J by 8 bases, with 25 bases between the two germline ends. The length of the CDR3 is 18 residues. Germline CDR1 MGHDK, CDR2 SYGVNS. The CDR3: CASSEYICSASENRGYTF. CDR3 sequence (DNA): TGTGCCAGCAGTGAATATATCTGCAGTGCCTCAGAAAATCGGGGCTACACCTTC.

The table lists this clonotype with many counts. This chain uses TRBV25-1 with TRBJ2-5; no firm D call. V lost 2 bases, J lost 4 bases, and 17 bases lay in between. This CDR3 spans 16 amino acids. The germline V gene encodes CDR1 MGHDK and CDR2 SYGVNS. CDR3 amino acids: CASSERIQVLTETQYF. CDR3 coding DNA: TGTGCCAGCAGTGAACGGATTCAGGTCCTGACAGAGACCCAGTACTTC.

The table lists this clonotype with a few counts. CDR3 protein: CASGRGGPGYEQYF. CDR3 bases: TGTGCCAGCGGACGAGGAGGGCCGGGCTACGAGCAGTACTTC. The chain has TRBV7-9 and TRBJ2-7; possibly TRBD2 for D (6 bases). Germline V gene data show CDR1 as SEHNR and CDR2 as FQNEAQ (reference sequence). The CDR3 is 14 amino acids. The ends were cut back, 8 bases at V and 3 bases at J, with 17 bases in the middle.

This clonotype came up many times. The V and J genes are TRBV24-1 and TRBJ1-2; D ambiguous. CDR1 and CDR2 from the germline V gene are KGHDR and SFDVKD. Trimming pared 4 bases from V and 8 bases from J, leaving 7 bases between. CDR3 size: 11 residues. The CDR3 region is CATSDVKGYTF. The CDR3 nucleotides read TGTGCCACCAGTGACGTCAAGGGCTACACCTTC.

This chain joins TRBV29-1 and TRBJ2-7; 10 nucleotides agree with TRBD1. CDR3 length: 12 residues. V shed 8 bases and J 2 bases; nucleotides not matched to a gene: 3. Per the germline V gene, CDR1 is SQVTM and CDR2 is ANQGSEA. The CDR3 loop reads CSQGQGTYEQYF. The CDR3 DNA reads TGCAGCCAGGGACAGGGGACCTACGAGCAGTACTTC.